Listed below are T cell receptor beta chains from one sample, sequenced in a study of PD-1 blockade in classical Hodgkin lymphoma. Using immunoSEQ multiplex PCR, the repertoire was profiled, and TCRdb retains in-frame clones only, with some absent. Among 110,000 or so clones listed, around nine tenths were seen once. The input for sequencing was peripheral blood mononuclear cells (PBMCs), taken before the fourth cycle of nivolumab. The receptors derive from a human donor with classical Hodgkin lymphoma. The CDR3 runs from the conserved cysteine through the conserved F or W. The D gene is left open where the match is weak. Clone size is not always given. Where it is, it says once, few, many or a class for expanded clones.

d_call	j_call	v_call	clone_size	cdr3_aa	cdr3_nt
-	TRBJ1-1	TRBV28	-	CASSLVDGIRNTEAFF	TGTGCCAGCAGTTTAGTCGACGGGATACGTAACACTGAAGCTTTCTTT
-	TRBJ2-7	TRBV28	-	CASSLLGKEQYF	TGTGCCAGCAGTTTATTAGGGAAGGAGCAGTACTTC
-	TRBJ2-1	TRBV10-3	-	CAITRAPKADNEQFF	TGTGCCATCACCCGAGCTCCAAAAGCAGACAATGAGCAGTTCTTC
-	TRBJ2-7	TRBV2	-	CASSQTSFEQYF	TGTGCCAGCAGTCAGACTAGTTTCGAGCAGTACTTC
-	TRBJ2-5	TRBV10-1	few	CASSAGGTQYF	TGCGCCAGCAGCGCCGGGGGGACCCAGTACTTC
-	TRBJ1-1	TRBV11-1	-	CASSLAEGTAEAFF	TGTGCCAGCAGCTTAGCCGAGGGAACCGCTGAAGCTTTCTTT
-	TRBJ1-2	TRBV10-3	many	CAISEAQNYGYTF	TGTGCCATCAGTGAGGCACAGAACTATGGCTACACCTTC
-	TRBJ2-3	TRBV28	once	CASRSQGRDTQYF	TGTGCCAGCAGGTCACAGGGGAGGGATACGCAGTATTTT
-	TRBJ1-4	TRBV18	-	CASSPLSGNNEKLFF	TGTGCCAGCTCACCGTTATCCGGCAATAATGAAAAACTGTTTTTT
-	TRBJ1-1	TRBV20-1	-	CSARGDEAFF	TGCAGTGCTCGTGGGGATGAAGCTTTCTTT
-	TRBJ1-1	TRBV30	-	CAWSRGGTEAFF	TGTGCCTGGAGCCGCGGGGGCACTGAAGCTTTCTTT
-	TRBJ1-1	TRBV28	once	CASSVNTEAFF	TGTGCCAGCAGCGTCAACACTGAAGCTTTCTTT
-	TRBJ2-2	TRBV5-1	once	CASSLDQINTGELFF	TGCGCCAGCAGCTTGGACCAGATAAACACCGGGGAGCTGTTTTTT
TRBD2	TRBJ2-3	TRBV27	-	CASSLSSGTFTDTQYF	TGTGCCAGCAGTTTATCTAGCGGGACTTTCACAGATACGCAGTATTTT
-	TRBJ1-1	TRBV25-1	-	CASSGQVNTEAFF	TGTGCCAGCAGTGGACAGGTGAACACTGAAGCTTTCTTT
TRBD2	TRBJ2-7	TRBV28	-	CASRQRGGLAGGGYEQYF	TGTGCCAGCCGCCAACGAGGGGGACTAGCGGGAGGAGGGTACGAGCAGTACTTC
-	TRBJ2-3	TRBV28	-	CASSLGISTDTQYF	TGTGCCAGCAGTTTAGGGATAAGCACAGATACGCAGTATTTT
TRBD2	TRBJ2-4	TRBV7-6	-	CASSLGLAQGIQYF	TGTGCCAGCAGCTTAGGACTAGCCCAGGGCATTCAGTACTTC
TRBD1	TRBJ2-1	TRBV7-2	-	CASSLVSGGGNEQFF	TGTGCCAGCAGCTTAGTATCAGGGGGTGGCAATGAGCAGTTCTTC
-	TRBJ1-4	TRBV6-6	-	CASSYQLDEKLFF	TGTGCCAGCAGTTACCAGTTAGATGAAAAACTGTTTTTT
-	TRBJ1-4	TRBV7-2	-	CASSLAGPLKIIGEKLFF	TGTGCCAGCAGCTTAGCAGGCCCCCTCAAGATAATAGGAGAAAAACTGTTTTTT
TRBD2	TRBJ2-1	TRBV7-6	-	CASSHKGLAGGEQFF	TGTGCCAGCAGCCACAAGGGGCTAGCGGGAGGTGAGCAGTTCTTC
-	TRBJ2-7	TRBV29-1	once	CSGWTVSYEQYF	TGCAGCGGATGGACGGTCTCCTACGAGCAGTACTTC
-	TRBJ2-7	TRBV27	-	CASPASRDSCYEQYF	TGTGCCAGCCCCGCTAGCCGAGACTCGTGCTACGAGCAGTACTTC
-	TRBJ1-2	TRBV11-1	-	CASSLGVSRSMYGYTF	TGTGCCAGCAGCTTAGGTGTCTCACGGTCTATGTACGGCTACACCTTC
-	TRBJ1-2	TRBV20-1	-	CSAVSYGYTF	TGCAGTGCTGTGTCCTATGGCTACACCTTC
-	TRBJ2-3	TRBV27	-	CASGRSSTDTQYF	TGTGCCAGCGGGCGTTCTAGCACAGATACGCAGTATTTT
-	TRBJ2-1	TRBV28	-	CASSAPPGVYSYNEQFF	TGTGCCAGCAGTGCCCCCCCTGGCGTATACTCCTACAATGAGCAGTTCTTC
-	TRBJ1-1	TRBV19	-	CASRLGRINTEAFF	TGTGCCAGTAGACTCGGACGGATAAACACTGAAGCTTTCTTT
-	TRBJ1-1	TRBV7-8	-	CASSLALGNTEAFF	TGTGCCAGCAGCTTAGCCCTCGGGAACACTGAAGCTTTCTTT
TRBD2	TRBJ2-3	TRBV4-1	-	CASSQDPGTSGRKDTQYF	TGCGCCAGCAGCCAAGATCCGGGGACTAGCGGGAGGAAGGATACGCAGTATTTT
TRBD1	TRBJ1-1	TRBV14	once	CASSRQGEGTEAFF	TGTGCCAGCAGCCGACAGGGGGAAGGCACTGAAGCTTTCTTT
-	TRBJ1-4	TRBV2	-	CASSLGHQEKLFF	TGTGCCAGCAGCCTGGGCCACCAGGAAAAACTGTTTTTT
-	TRBJ2-1	TRBV9	once	CASSVAAGVYYNEQFF	TGTGCCAGCAGCGTGGCAGCGGGCGTCTACTACAATGAGCAGTTCTTC
-	TRBJ2-1	TRBV20-1	-	CSVPRYNEQFF	TGCAGTGTTCCCCGGTACAATGAGCAGTTCTTC
-	TRBJ2-2	TRBV6-5	few	CASSFWDTGELFF	TGTGCCAGCAGTTTTTGGGACACCGGGGAGCTGTTTTTT
-	TRBJ1-1	TRBV4-2	-	CASSRRGVRTGKNTEAFF	TGTGCCAGCAGCCGTAGGGGAGTAAGAACAGGGAAGAACACTGAAGCTTTCTTT
TRBD1	TRBJ2-7	TRBV10-1	-	CASSRDSSLGEQYF	TGCGCCAGCAGTCGGGACAGCTCCTTAGGGGAGCAGTACTTC
-	TRBJ1-1	TRBV5-1	-	CASSLSQVAFF	TGCGCCAGCAGCTTGTCTCAGGTAGCTTTCTTT
TRBD2	TRBJ2-5	TRBV14	-	CASSQHGLAGKETQYF	TGTGCCAGCAGCCAACATGGACTAGCGGGAAAAGAGACCCAGTACTTC
-	TRBJ2-7	TRBV14	-	CASSQGPNSYEQYF	TGTGCCAGCAGCCAAGGACCGAACTCCTACGAGCAGTACTTC
-	TRBJ1-5	TRBV19	few	CASGQGLGSQPQHF	TGTGCCAGCGGACAAGGATTAGGATCACAGCCCCAGCATTTT
TRBD2	TRBJ2-3	TRBV5-4	-	CASGGERELLTDTQYF	TGTGCCAGCGGCGGGGAGCGGGAGTTACTCACAGATACGCAGTATTTT
-	TRBJ2-3	TRBV13	-	CASSPRTGGSGDTQYF	TGTGCCAGCAGCCCCCGTACAGGAGGAAGTGGGGATACGCAGTATTTT
TRBD1	TRBJ2-3	TRBV19	-	CASSQPDRGSTDTQYF	TGTGCCAGTAGTCAACCGGACAGGGGGTCCACAGATACGCAGTATTTT
-	TRBJ1-1	TRBV5-1	-	CASKQDTEAFF	TGCGCCAGCAAGCAGGACACTGAAGCTTTCTTT
TRBD2	TRBJ2-7	TRBV4-3	-	CASSQEGLALIHEQYF	TGCGCCAGCAGCCAAGAAGGACTAGCGCTAATTCACGAGCAGTACTTC
-	TRBJ1-1	TRBV2	few	CASSGPGPATEAFF	TGTGCCAGCAGCGGCCCAGGGCCGGCCACTGAAGCTTTCTTT
TRBD1	TRBJ2-1	TRBV4-3	-	CASSQERDSEYNEQFF	TGCGCCAGCAGCCAAGAAAGGGACAGTGAATACAATGAGCAGTTCTTC
TRBD2	TRBJ2-3	TRBV5-8	-	CASSGGLAGRTDTQYF	TGTGCCAGCAGCGGGGGACTAGCGGGAAGAACAGATACGCAGTATTTT
TRBD1	TRBJ2-7	TRBV27	-	CASRRGGQGLPYEQYF	TGTGCCAGCAGGAGAGGGGGACAGGGGCTTCCCTACGAGCAGTACTTC
-	TRBJ2-1	TRBV7-9	-	CATPGDEFRSYNEQFF	TGTGCCACCCCCGGGGACGAGTTTCGCTCCTACAATGAGCAGTTCTTC
TRBD1	TRBJ2-5	TRBV5-8	-	CASSPSTGAETQYF	TGTGCCAGCAGCCCATCGACAGGGGCGGAGACCCAGTACTTC
-	TRBJ2-1	TRBV5-1	-	CASSFSTLTDEQFF	TGCGCCAGCAGCTTTAGCACTCTTACGGATGAGCAGTTCTTC
-	TRBJ2-7	TRBV6-4	-	CASSEQLGGSYEQYF	TGTGCCAGCAGTGAACAACTAGGGGGAAGCTACGAGCAGTACTTC
TRBD2	TRBJ2-2	TRBV9	-	CASSVEASGNTGELFF	TGTGCCAGCAGCGTAGAAGCTAGCGGGAACACCGGGGAGCTGTTTTTT
TRBD1	TRBJ2-7	TRBV13	-	CASSPTRDRAIEQYF	TGTGCCAGCAGCCCTACTCGGGACAGGGCGATTGAGCAGTACTTC
-	TRBJ2-3	TRBV7-2	-	CASSLADLGTDTQYF	TGTGCCAGCAGCTTAGCAGACCTGGGCACAGATACGCAGTATTTT
-	TRBJ1-2	TRBV7-9	-	CASSPGRGHYGYTF	TGTGCCAGCAGCCCCGGCCGGGGGCACTATGGCTACACCTTC